These T cell receptor beta chains were read from a single sample in a study of T cells in Graves' hyperthyroidism and ophthalmopathy. TCRdb used MiXCR to reprocess the multiplex PCR reads, holding one entry per CDR3 protein. The sample holds about 350,000 distinct CDR3 sequences, over 11% seen once. Sequences were obtained from blood. The source of these receptors is a woman aged 25 to 39 with Graves' hyperthyroidism. Both conserved end residues are part of each CDR3. D genes are given only for firm matches. Clone size is given for some rows only: seen once, a few or many times, or a class if the clone is expanded.

TRBV20-1	NA	TRBD1	TRBJ2-7	CSVTTGGYEQYF	TGCAGTGTTACGACAGGGGGCTACGAGCAGTACTTC
TRBV28	NA	NA	TRBJ2-3	CASSLLSFSTDTQYF	TGTGCCAGCAGTTTACTGAGCTTTAGCACAGATACGCAGTATTTT
TRBV18	many	TRBD2	TRBJ2-3	CASSPNGLADTQYF	TGTGCCAGCTCACCGAACGGACTAGCAGATACGCAGTATTTT
TRBV4-2	NA	NA	TRBJ1-2	CASSQGSVFRGNNYGYTF	TGTGCCAGCAGCCAAGGTTCAGTTTTTCGGGGGAATAACTATGGCTACACCTTC
TRBV29-1	NA	TRBD1	TRBJ2-1	CSVRGTVGTGGGNEQFF	TGCAGCGTTCGGGGGACCGTGGGGACAGGGGGAGGCAATGAGCAGTTCTTC
TRBV9	NA	TRBD1	TRBJ1-4	CASSVMGTGEKLFF	TGTGCCAGCAGCGTAATGGGGACAGGGGAAAAACTGTTTTTT
TRBV30	few	TRBD1	TRBJ2-5	CAWSLGTVGTQYF	TGTGCCTGGAGTCTTGGGACAGTTGGGACCCAGTACTTC
TRBV27	many	TRBD1	TRBJ2-7	CASSWDSKDEQYF	TGTGCCAGCAGCTGGGACAGTAAGGACGAGCAGTACTTC
TRBV28	many	NA	TRBJ2-4	CASSLFLDLAKNIQYF	TGTGCCAGCAGTTTGTTTCTGGATCTAGCCAAAAACATTCAGTACTTC
TRBV5-1	many	NA	TRBJ1-1	CASSLKQTAAEAFF	TGCGCCAGCAGCTTAAAACAGACCGCGGCTGAAGCTTTCTTT